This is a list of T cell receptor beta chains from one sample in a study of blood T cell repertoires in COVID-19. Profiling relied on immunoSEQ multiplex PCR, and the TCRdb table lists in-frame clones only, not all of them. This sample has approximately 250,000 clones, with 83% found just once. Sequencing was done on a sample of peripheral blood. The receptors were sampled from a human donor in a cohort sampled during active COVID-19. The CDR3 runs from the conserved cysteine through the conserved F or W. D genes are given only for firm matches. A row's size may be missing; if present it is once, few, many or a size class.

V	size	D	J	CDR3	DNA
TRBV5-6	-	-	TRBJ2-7	CASSLLQLNYEQYF	TGTGCCAGCAGCTTGTTACAGCTCAACTACGAGCAGTACTTC
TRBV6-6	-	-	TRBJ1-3	CASSDEQGSGNTIYF	TGTGCCAGCAGTGACGAGCAGGGATCTGGAAACACCATATATTTT
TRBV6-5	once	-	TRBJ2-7	CASSPGSSYEQYF	TGTGCCAGCAGTCCCGGGAGCTCCTACGAGCAGTACTTC
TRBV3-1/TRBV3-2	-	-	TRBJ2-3	CASSLGGTSTDTQYF	TGTGCCAGCAGCCTCGGAGGCACTAGCACAGATACGCAGTATTTT
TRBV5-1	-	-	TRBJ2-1	CASSFYRADNEQFF	TGCGCCAGCAGCTTCTACAGGGCCGACAATGAGCAGTTCTTC
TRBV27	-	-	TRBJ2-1	CASSLSPGVLTYEQFF	TGTGCCAGCAGTTTATCGCCGGGAGTCCTAACATATGAGCAGTTCTTC
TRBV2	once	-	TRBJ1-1	CATQGSPRNTEAFF	TGTGCCACCCAGGGTTCGCCTCGGAACACTGAAGCTTTCTTT
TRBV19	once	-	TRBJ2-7	CASTLRANTPYEQYF	TGTGCCAGTACACTGAGGGCGAACACCCCATACGAGCAGTACTTC
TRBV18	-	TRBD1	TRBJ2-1	CASSPLDRGRVRNEQFF	TGTGCCAGCTCACCCCTAGACAGGGGGCGGGTCAGGAATGAGCAGTTCTTC
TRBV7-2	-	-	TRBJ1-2	CASSLGQGYTF	TGTGCCAGCAGCCTGGGGCAAGGCTACACCTTC
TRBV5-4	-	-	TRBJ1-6	CASSPINATGGTSYNSPLHF	TGTGCCAGCAGCCCTATAAACGCAACGGGGGGAACTTCCTATAATTCACCCCTCCACTTT
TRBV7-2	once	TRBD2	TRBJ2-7	CASSFRGSSSYEQYF	TGTGCCAGCAGCTTTCGCGGGAGCAGCTCCTACGAGCAGTACTTC
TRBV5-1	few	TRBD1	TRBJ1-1	CASSMTGDTEAFF	TGCGCCAGCAGCATGACAGGGGACACTGAAGCTTTCTTT
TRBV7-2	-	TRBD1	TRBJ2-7	CASSPPGQLAPEQYF	TGTGCCAGCAGCCCACCGGGACAGCTGGCCCCCGAGCAGTACTTC
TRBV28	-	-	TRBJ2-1	CASSLGRDYNEQFF	TGTGCCAGCAGTCTAGGACGGGATTACAATGAGCAGTTCTTC
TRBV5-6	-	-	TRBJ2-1	CASSPGISSYNEQFF	TGTGCCAGCAGCCCGGGGATTAGCTCCTACAATGAGCAGTTCTTC
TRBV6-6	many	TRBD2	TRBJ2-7	CASSLGAGADEQYF	TGTGCCAGCAGTTTAGGAGCGGGAGCTGACGAGCAGTACTTC
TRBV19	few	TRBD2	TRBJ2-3	CASSAILAGVLGDTQYF	TGTGCCAGTAGTGCCATTCTAGCGGGAGTTCTAGGAGATACGCAGTATTTT
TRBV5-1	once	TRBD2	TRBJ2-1	CASNSGRPDNEQFF	TGCGCCAGCAATAGCGGGAGACCCGACAATGAGCAGTTCTTC
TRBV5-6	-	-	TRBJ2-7	CASVDHLGDFYEQYF	TGTGCCAGCGTGGATCACCTCGGGGACTTCTACGAGCAGTACTTC
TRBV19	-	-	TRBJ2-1	CASSMGYLAGPEHNEQFF	TGTGCCAGTAGTATGGGGTATCTCGCGGGCCCGGAGCACAATGAGCAGTTCTTC
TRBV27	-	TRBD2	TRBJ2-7	CASSLLAASYEQYF	TGTGCCAGCAGTTTACTAGCGGCTTCCTACGAGCAGTACTTC
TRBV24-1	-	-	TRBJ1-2	CATSLGEDYGYTF	TGTGCCACCAGTCTAGGAGAAGACTATGGCTACACCTTC